The 19 T cell receptor beta chains presented below share a single source sample, sequenced in a study of siplizumab effects on memory and regulatory T cells. Using immunoSEQ multiplex PCR, the repertoire was profiled, and TCRdb retains in-frame clones only, with some absent. The sample shows 120,000 or so clones, roughly 89% of them seen only once. The sequenced sample consisted of CD4+ T cells sorted from blood. Every receptor here comes from a human donor in good health.

The chain combines TRBV27 with TRBJ2-1; 7 positions match TRBD1. The CDR3 runs to 19 residues. With 6 bases clipped from V and 5 bases from J, the junction kept 22 bases outside the gene matches. CDR1 and CDR2 from the germline V gene are MNHEY and SMNVEV (reference sequence). The CDR3 spells CASSSASQGSRFGHNEQFF. As DNA, the CDR3 is TGTGCCAGCAGCTCCGCCTCACAGGGGTCGCGTTTTGGACACAATGAGCAGTTCTTC.

This clone was recorded only once. The chain carries TRBV11-2 and TRBJ2-5; 7 bases map to TRBD1. The J segment lost 3 bases and the V segment lost 3 bases, leaving 4 bases of the junction unmatched. This CDR3 has 14 amino acids. Germline V gives CDR1 SGHAT, CDR2 FQNNGV. CDR3 sequence reads: CASSFNTGEETQYF. The CDR3 DNA is TGTGCCAGCAGCTTTAACACAGGGGAAGAGACCCAGTACTTC.

This chain links TRBV5-1 with TRBJ1-1; 7 bases agree with TRBD1. CDR3 length equals 16 residues. Germline V gene data show CDR1 as SGHRS and CDR2 as YFSETQ. V lost 7 bases and J lost 0; bases outside the gene matches: 12. The CDR3 sequence: CASHGTEKRLNTEAFF. The DNA for the CDR3 is TGCGCCAGCCATGGGACAGAGAAACGATTGAACACTGAAGCTTTCTTT.

The CDR3 sequence: CASSSRASSRAEAFF. CDR3 bases: TGTGCCAGCAGCAGCCGGGCCTCATCAAGGGCTGAAGCTTTCTTT. The chain joins TRBV5-4 to TRBJ1-1; D is undetermined. This CDR3 spans 15 amino acids. The V and J ends lost 4 bases and 6 bases respectively, with 19 bases between them. The germline V gene encodes CDR1 SGHNT and CDR2 YYREEE (reference sequence).

J is TRBJ2-1 and V is TRBV2, with TRBD2 matching over 8 bases. The CDR3 is made up of 15 amino acids. The junction had 8 bases not matched to a gene; V was cut back by 2 bases and J by 8 bases. Per the germline V gene, CDR1 is SNHLY and CDR2 is FYNNEI. The CDR3 spells CASSESSGSSYEQFF. CDR3 sequence (DNA): TGTGCCAGCAGTGAATCCAGCGGGAGTTCGTATGAGCAGTTCTTC.

V gene TRBV18 combines with J gene TRBJ1-1, with no clear D. V gave up 3 bases and J gave up 1 base, with 6 bases separating them. The CDR3 covers 13 residues. Germline V gene data show CDR1 as KGHSH and CDR2 as LQKENI. Written as DNA, the CDR3 is TGTGCCAGCTCACCTATAGCGAACACTGAAGCTTTCTTT. This gives the protein CASSPIANTEAFF.

The J gene is TRBJ1-3, the V gene TRBV18, with D possibly being TRBD1 (5 bases). V gave up 3 bases and J gave up 4 bases, with 13 bases separating them. The CDR3 extends over 15 amino acids. The germline V gene encodes CDR1 KGHSH and CDR2 LQKENI. CDR3 DNA: TGTGCCAGCTCACCGACAGACGACTCGGGAAACACCATATATTTT. This translates into CASSPTDDSGNTIYF.

This sequence joins TRBV7-9 and TRBJ1-3; no clear D gene. Germline values: CDR1 SEHNR, CDR2 FQNEAQ (reference sequence). The CDR3 runs to 16 residues. V was trimmed by 5 bases and J by 0 bases, leaving 14 bases between them. The DNA for the CDR3 is TGTGCCAGCAGCCAAATTAAACAGAGCTCTGGAAACACCATATATTTT. Translating it yields CASSQIKQSSGNTIYF.

This sequence joins TRBV5-1 and TRBJ1-3; no definite D call. This CDR3 spans 13 amino acids. V was pared by 4 bases and J by 4 bases, with 9 bases between. Germline-derived CDR1 and CDR2 are SGHRS and YFSETQ. CDR3 residues: CASSRSQGNTIYF. The DNA of the CDR3 is TGCGCCAGCAGCAGGTCGCAAGGAAACACCATATATTTT.

This chain connects TRBV4-1 to TRBJ1-6; no reliable D call. Trimming stripped 1 base from V and 0 bases from J, with 10 bases between. This CDR3 is built from 17 residues. The germline V gene encodes CDR1 MGHRA and CDR2 YSYEKL. The CDR3 bases are TGCGCCAGCAGCCAAGGGGAGTGGGCCTCCTATAATTCACCCCTCCACTTT. Translation gives CASSQGEWASYNSPLHF.

This sequence joins TRBV14 and TRBJ2-5; a weak D match, TRBD1 (6 bases). Trimming shortened V by 4 bases and J by 4 bases, and 19 bases separated the two germline ends. Germline-derived CDR1 and CDR2 are SGHDN and FVKESK. This CDR3 contains 16 residues. The chain's CDR3 is CASSRYPDSRSETQYF. The CDR3 region has the DNA TGTGCCAGCAGCCGGTACCCGGACAGTCGTTCAGAGACCCAGTACTTC.

The CDR3 sequence: CASSPPSYEQYF. CDR3 nucleotide sequence: TGTGCCAGCAGCCCCCCCTCCTACGAGCAGTACTTC. V and J are TRBV7-2 and TRBJ2-7, with D uncertain. Trimming pared 5 bases from V and 0 bases from J, leaving 5 bases between. Germline loops: CDR1 SGHTA, CDR2 FQGNSA. The CDR3 sequence is 12 residues long.

The chain carries TRBV7-9 and TRBJ1-1, with D perhaps matching TRBD1 (5 bases). V gave up 4 bases and J gave up 0 bases, with 9 bases separating them. In germline, CDR1 is SEHNR, CDR2 FQNEAQ (reference sequence). This CDR3 comprises 14 residues. The CDR3 loop is CASSYTGLNTEAFF. CDR3 in DNA: TGTGCCAGCAGCTATACAGGTTTGAACACTGAAGCTTTCTTT.

The genes are TRBV14 and TRBJ1-2, with 7 nucleotides matching TRBD1. The V segment lost 0 bases and the J segment 4 bases; nucleotides outside the gene matches: 5. Germline CDR1 and CDR2: SGHDN and FVKESK. This CDR3 is 15 amino acids long. This CDR3 is CASSQDLRTGYGYTF. The CDR3 region has the DNA TGTGCCAGCAGCCAAGATCTCCGGACAGGCTATGGCTACACCTTC.

The chain uses TRBV7-2 and TRBJ1-2; a possible D gene is TRBD1 (5 bases). V was trimmed by 2 bases and J by 14 bases, leaving 15 bases between them. This CDR3 region has 12 residues. Germline-derived CDR1 and CDR2 are SGHTA and FQGNSA. CDR3 sequence: CASSLMDRRTTF. CDR3 sequence (DNA): TGTGCCAGCAGCTTAATGGACCGGAGGACAACCTTC.

The chain employs TRBV5-4 and TRBJ2-5; 8 nucleotides align to TRBD2. This CDR3 region has 13 residues. Germline V CDR1 and CDR2: SGHNT, YYREEE (reference sequence). Unmatched junction bases numbered 2, after V lost 4 bases and J lost 3 bases. The CDR3 nucleotides are TGTGCCAGCAGCGGTAGCGGGGAAGAGACCCAGTACTTC. It yields the protein CASSGSGEETQYF.

The genes are TRBV6-4 and TRBJ2-5; D is perhaps TRBD1 or TRBD2 (5 bases each). Germline V gene lookup returns CDR1 MRHNA and CDR2 SNTAGT. This CDR3 contains 14 residues. Trimming took 10 bases from V and 6 from J, leaving 21 bases between them. The CDR3 region has the DNA TGTGCCACCAATCAGGGACCAAACCTAAAGACCCAGTACTTC. Its protein is CATNQGPNLKTQYF.

The chain recombines TRBV5-1 with TRBJ2-2; D might be TRBD1 (5 bases). The CDR3 spans 14 residues. With 2 bases removed from V and 6 bases from J, the gap between germline ends came to 11 bases. From germline, CDR1 is SGHRS and CDR2 YFSETQ. The CDR3 reads CASSLDPGSGELFF. For the CDR3, the DNA is TGCGCCAGCAGCTTAGATCCAGGGTCCGGGGAGCTGTTTTTT.

The chain combines TRBV18 with TRBJ2-5; D unclear. CDR1 KGHSH and CDR2 LQKENI come from the germline V gene. The ends were cut back, 0 bases at V and 5 bases at J, with 10 bases in the middle. The CDR3 has 14 amino acids. The CDR3 coding sequence is TGTGCCAGCTCACCACCTGGACGCGAGGAGACCCAGTACTTC. Its translation: CASSPPGREETQYF.